These T cell receptor beta chains were read from a single sample in a study of cytomegalovirus exposure and HLA in healthy donors. Repertoires were generated with immunoSEQ multiplex PCR, while TCRdb's copy carries only in-frame clones and drops some. The sample lists about 120,000 clones; around two thirds were seen once. The sequencing sample was made of PBMCs. Every receptor here comes from a woman aged 40 to 50 in good health and CMV-seropositive. The CDR3 runs from the conserved cysteine through the conserved F or W. The D gene is left open where the match is weak. Size values are once, few and many counts, or a class for expanded clones, and some rows have none.

clone size,CDR3 length,J gene,D gene,V gene,CDR3 protein,CDR3 DNA
-,13,TRBJ1-5,-,TRBV5-4,CASSLGLEEPQHF,TGTGCCAGCAGCTTGGGACTGGAGGAGCCCCAGCATTTT
few,16,TRBJ2-5,TRBD1,TRBV5-1,CASSVGQGAMQETQYF,TGCGCCAGCAGCGTAGGACAGGGGGCGATGCAAGAGACCCAGTACTTC
-,17,TRBJ2-3,TRBD2,TRBV4-1,CASSQNPGLAVTDTQYF,TGCGCCAGCAGCCAAAATCCGGGACTAGCGGTTACAGATACGCAGTATTTT
-,13,TRBJ2-7,-,TRBV10-3,CAINADSSYEQYF,TGTGCCATCAACGCCGACAGTTCCTACGAGCAGTACTTC
once,15,TRBJ2-3,-,TRBV6-6,CASSGPGYSTDTQYF,TGTGCCAGCAGCGGTCCGGGATATAGCACAGATACGCAGTATTTT
-,14,TRBJ2-3,-,TRBV7-6,CASSPRVYTDTQYF,TGTGCCAGCAGCCCTCGAGTCTACACAGATACGCAGTATTTT
few,18,TRBJ1-1,TRBD1,TRBV27,CASSEDRGRLVKNTEAFF,TGTGCCAGCTCCGAGGACAGGGGGCGACTGGTGAAGAACACTGAAGCTTTCTTT
few,13,TRBJ2-7,-,TRBV7-9,CSSSPTGLYEQYF,TGTTCCAGCAGCCCAACAGGGCTCTACGAGCAGTACTTC
-,15,TRBJ2-7,TRBD1,TRBV5-1,CATRTGSGLSYEQYF,TGCGCCACCCGGACAGGGTCCGGGCTCTCCTACGAGCAGTACTTC
-,14,TRBJ2-1,TRBD2,TRBV27,CASSTSGSYNEQFF,TGTGCCAGCAGCACTAGCGGGAGCTACAATGAGCAGTTCTTC
-,14,TRBJ2-3,-,TRBV5-1,CASSIGTLRDTQYF,TGCGCCAGCAGCATCGGGACTTTGCGAGATACGCAGTATTTT
many,15,TRBJ2-7,TRBD2,TRBV29-1,CSVAGTGGETYEQYF,TGCAGCGTTGCAGGGACTGGGGGGGAAACCTACGAGCAGTACTTC
-,15,TRBJ2-2,-,TRBV5-4,CASSPTSSHTGELFF,TGTGCCAGCAGCCCTACTAGCTCTCACACCGGGGAGCTGTTTTTT
few,14,TRBJ1-1,TRBD1,TRBV28,CASTLRGLNTEAFF,TGTGCCAGCACTTTGAGGGGGCTGAACACTGAAGCTTTCTTT
-,14,TRBJ2-5,TRBD1,TRBV5-4,CASSSRTGQETQYF,TGTGCCAGCAGCTCGCGGACAGGGCAAGAGACCCAGTACTTC
once,15,TRBJ1-1,-,TRBV4-1,CASSRTGTMNTEAFF,TGCGCCAGCAGTCGGACCGGGACAATGAACACTGAAGCTTTCTTT
-,14,TRBJ1-5,-,TRBV28,CAVRGLRGNQPQHF,TGTGCTGTAAGGGGCTTAAGGGGCAATCAGCCCCAGCATTTT
-,16,TRBJ1-4,TRBD1,TRBV6-5,CASSYPGTGTYEKLFF,TGTGCCAGCAGTTACCCCGGGACAGGAACTTATGAAAAACTGTTTTTT
-,15,TRBJ2-3,TRBD2,TRBV4-1,CASSHAAGTPDTQYF,TGCGCCAGCAGCCATGCAGCGGGAACCCCAGATACGCAGTATTTT
-,13,TRBJ1-1,-,TRBV7-9,CSSRERVNTEAFF,TGTTCCAGCCGGGAGAGGGTTAACACTGAAGCTTTCTTT
-,13,TRBJ2-5,-,TRBV6-1,CASRGAGQETQYF,TGTGCCAGCAGAGGAGCGGGCCAAGAGACCCAGTACTTC
-,15,TRBJ2-1,-,TRBV29-1,CSVLSWTASYNEQFF,TGCAGCGTACTCTCCTGGACTGCCTCCTACAATGAGCAGTTCTTC
-,15,TRBJ2-1,TRBD2,TRBV9,CASSPRLAAYNEQFF,TGTGCCAGCAGCCCGAGACTAGCGGCCTACAATGAGCAGTTCTTC
few,17,TRBJ2-2,TRBD2,TRBV29-1,CSVAGTKINGDTGELFF,TGCAGCGTTGCCGGGACTAAGATTAACGGGGACACCGGGGAGCTGTTTTTT
-,14,TRBJ2-1,TRBD2,TRBV28,CASSLAGEDNEQFF,TGTGCCAGCAGTTTAGCGGGAGAGGACAATGAGCAGTTCTTC
-,15,TRBJ2-7,-,TRBV19,CASSIGAGSSYEQYF,TGTGCCAGTAGTATTGGGGCGGGGTCCTCCTACGAGCAGTACTTC
-,19,TRBJ2-1,TRBD2,TRBV6-4,CASSDFPRTSGRALGEQFF,TGTGCCAGCAGTGACTTCCCGCGGACTAGCGGGAGGGCGTTGGGAGAGCAGTTCTTC
-,14,TRBJ2-4,TRBD1,TRBV5-1,CASSLGQGENIQYF,TGCGCCAGCAGCTTGGGACAGGGAGAAAACATTCAGTACTTC
-,14,TRBJ1-1,TRBD1,TRBV30,CAWMAGGAGTEAFF,TGTGCCTGGATGGCAGGGGGCGCGGGCACTGAAGCTTTCTTT
-,12,TRBJ2-3,-,TRBV13,CASSAWDKTQYF,TGTGCCAGCAGCGCATGGGACAAGACGCAGTATTTT
-,11,TRBJ1-2,-,TRBV7-9,CASSPYYGYTF,TGTGCCAGCAGCCCGTACTATGGCTACACCTTC
-,16,TRBJ2-3,TRBD1,TRBV5-1,CASSLAGDRVSSLQYF,TGCGCCAGCAGCTTGGCCGGGGACAGGGTCTCTTCCCTACAGTATTTT
once,14,TRBJ1-3,-,TRBV12-5,CASGSTVSGNTIYF,TGTGCTAGTGGTTCGACAGTCTCTGGAAACACCATATATTTT
-,15,TRBJ2-7,TRBD1,TRBV7-9,CASSFETGGIYEQYF,TGTGCCAGCAGCTTTGAGACAGGGGGCATCTACGAGCAGTACTTC
-,13,TRBJ2-7,TRBD1,TRBV5-6,CASSQDRGYEQYF,TGTGCCAGCAGTCAGGACAGGGGGTATGAGCAGTACTTC
-,14,TRBJ2-5,-,TRBV5-1,CASSSTGYPETQYF,TGCGCCAGCAGCTCGACCGGGTATCCGGAGACCCAGTACTTC
-,15,TRBJ1-5,-,TRBV28,CASSSLPGLPQPQHF,TGTGCCAGCAGTTCACTTCCAGGATTGCCTCAGCCCCAGCATTTT
once,15,TRBJ1-3,-,TRBV10-3,CAVSESLSSGNTIYF,TGTGCCGTCAGTGAGTCCCTCAGCTCTGGAAACACCATATATTTT
few,13,TRBJ1-1,-,TRBV18,CASSPTGNTEAFF,TGTGCCAGCTCACCGACAGGGAACACTGAAGCTTTCTTT
-,16,TRBJ2-6,-,TRBV7-9,CASSPSNGGLTNVLTF,TGTGCCAGCAGCCCCTCTAACGGGGGTTTGACCAACGTCCTGACTTTC
once,14,TRBJ2-2,-,TRBV5-6,CASSLARDTGELFF,TGTGCCAGCAGCTTGGCCAGGGATACCGGGGAGCTGTTTTTT
-,15,TRBJ2-1,TRBD2,TRBV2,CASSLLWAGDNEQFF,TGTGCCAGCAGTCTTCTTTGGGCGGGAGACAATGAGCAGTTCTTC
-,17,TRBJ2-5,TRBD2,TRBV18,CASSKLAGGPGQETQYF,TGTGCCAGCTCAAAACTAGCGGGAGGGCCGGGCCAAGAGACCCAGTACTTC
few,15,TRBJ2-3,TRBD1,TRBV6-5,CASRRGQGGTDTQYF,TGTGCCAGCAGACGGGGACAGGGGGGCACAGATACGCAGTATTTT
-,13,TRBJ1-2,TRBD1,TRBV6-5,CATVRDRGTGYTF,TGTGCCACCGTCCGGGACAGGGGAACTGGCTACACCTTC
-,15,TRBJ2-7,TRBD1,TRBV6-5,CASSYPGTGVWEQYF,TGTGCCAGCAGTTACCCCGGGACAGGGGTATGGGAGCAGTACTTC
-,17,TRBJ1-1,-,TRBV4-2,CASSQARGRVGGTEAFF,TGTGCCAGCAGCCAAGCTAGGGGGAGGGTTGGTGGCACTGAAGCTTTCTTT
-,17,TRBJ2-1,TRBD2,TRBV7-3,CASSYGLAGGRGDEQFF,TGTGCCAGCAGCTATGGACTAGCGGGAGGGAGGGGCGATGAGCAGTTCTTC
once,16,TRBJ1-1,-,TRBV5-6,CASSSMGLPMNTEAFF,TGTGCCAGCAGCTCGATGGGGCTACCTATGAACACTGAAGCTTTCTTT
-,15,TRBJ2-5,TRBD2,TRBV5-1,CASSQGTTGENTQYF,TGCGCCAGCAGCCAAGGGACTACGGGGGAAAATACCCAGTACTTC
-,15,TRBJ1-2,TRBD1,TRBV7-9,CASSLGGDSYYGYTF,TGTGCCAGCAGCTTAGGTGGGGACAGCTACTATGGCTACACCTTC
-,16,TRBJ2-7,TRBD1,TRBV6-1,CASSVRPGTGFYEQYF,TGTGCCAGCAGTGTCCGTCCCGGGACAGGGTTCTACGAGCAGTACTTC
-,14,TRBJ2-5,-,TRBV7-3,CASSPQGNFETQYF,TGTGCCAGTAGCCCGCAGGGTAATTTCGAGACCCAGTACTTC